This record looks at one TCR beta chain sequence and its context. Trimming removed 3 bases from V and 5 bases from J, with 11 bases in between. The CDR3 loop spans 15 amino acids. The V gene's germline CDR1 is ENHRY and CDR2 SYGVKD. These data are taken from a study of cytomegalovirus exposure and HLA in healthy donors. Primers included in the PCR were 60 Vbeta and 13 Jbeta primers. The protocol was immunoSEQ multiplex PCR, while the TCRdb copy is restricted to in-frame clones and leaves out a portion. Counted here are under 250,000 clones, about four fifths occurring once; the ten biggest clones make up around 9.6%.

This clonotype was obtained from a woman between 50 and 59 years old in good health and CMV-seropositive. Input material: PBMCs. The chain combines TRBV10-3 with TRBJ1-6, with D uncertain. The CDR3: CAISDWQLDNSPLHF. CDR3 nucleotides: TGTGCCATCAGTGATTGGCAGTTGGATAATTCACCCCTCCACTTT.